This T cell receptor (beta chain) came from a study of shared clonotypes between healthy human individuals. Study information: Researchers assigned three CD4 naive, three CD4 memory, two CD8 naive and one CD8 memory plate to each donor.

Profiled with immunoSEQ multiplex PCR; TCRdb holds only in-frame clones, not every one. The data show about 1.5 million clones, 95% to 99% seen once. The count of this clone is one. CDR3 length equals 16 residues. The germline gives CDR1 LNHDA, CDR2 SQIVND (reference sequence). The V end lost 4 bases, the J end lost 4 bases, and 19 bases lay between the germline ends. This TCR derives from a young man in good health. Sequences were obtained from naive CD4+ T cells sorted from blood. Subset specified: CD45RA+ positively selected. V usage is TRBV19 and J usage is TRBJ1-2; D is perhaps TRBD1 (6 bases). CDR3 in amino acids: CASSTSPDRPGYGYTF. The CDR3 nucleotides read TGTGCCAGTAGTACATCCCCCGACAGGCCTGGCTATGGCTACACCTTC.